Listed here are 15 T cell receptor beta chains from one sample, sequenced in a study of T cells in Graves' hyperthyroidism and ophthalmopathy. Researchers took RNA transcripts and amplified the TCR beta CDR3 regions from them. First-round RT-PCR of the TCR CDR3 relied on the HTBI primer set. MiXCR, applied by TCRdb to the multiplex PCR reads, yields one record per CDR3 protein. The data contain 300,000 to 400,000 distinct CDR3 sequences, roughly 23% of them singletons. Sequencing input: blood. The receptors were sampled from a woman aged 50 to 65 with Graves' hyperthyroidism.

The chain joins TRBV24-1 to TRBJ1-2; 10 bases line up with TRBD1. The V and J ends lost 5 bases and 7 bases, in that order; junction bases with no gene match: 3. The CDR3 covers 13 residues. CDR1 and CDR2 (germline): KGHDR, SFDVKD. The CDR3 sequence is CATSGTGGVGYTF. The CDR3, as DNA: TGTGCCACCAGTGGGACAGGGGGTGTTGGCTACACCTTC.

The table lists this clonotype with a few counts. The chain uses TRBV6-1 and TRBJ2-2; tentative D call: TRBD1 (6 bases). V lost 6 bases to trimming and J lost 6 bases, with 14 bases between them. The CDR3 contains 14 residues. Germline CDR1 reads MNHNS; CDR2 reads SASEGT. As DNA, the CDR3 is TGTGCCAGCAGGGAACAGGGTTCGGCCGGGGAGCTGTTTTTT. The encoded protein is CASREQGSAGELFF.

This clonotype was found many times. V and J are TRBV5-5 and TRBJ2-7; 8 positions match TRBD1. Germline V gives CDR1 SGHKS, CDR2 YYEKEE (reference sequence). The CDR3 length is 16 residues. The J segment lost 6 bases and the V segment lost 4 bases, leaving 15 bases of the junction unmatched. The CDR3 DNA sequence: TGTGCCAGCAGCGTCATTGGACAGGGTCAAGTCGGCGAGCAGTACTTC. Its translation: CASSVIGQGQVGEQYF.

This clonotype was counted only a few times. The V gene is TRBV20-1, the J gene TRBJ2-3; the D gene is possibly TRBD2 (6 bases). Trimming pared 0 bases from V and 0 bases from J, leaving 16 bases between. The CDR3 covers 17 residues. Germline loops: CDR1 DFQATT, CDR2 SNEGSKA (reference sequence). The CDR3, as DNA: TGCAGTGCTAGAGATAGCGGTCCCCGGGCTAGCACAGATACGCAGTATTTT. This gives the protein CSARDSGPRASTDTQYF.

CDR3 in DNA: TGTGCCAGCAGCCTAAATCTGAGGGGTAGAGGGGCCAACGTCCTGACTTTC. Translation gives CASSLNLRGRGANVLTF. The chain couples TRBV7-9 to TRBJ2-6; D may correspond to TRBD1 or TRBD2 (5 bases each). V was cut by 5 bases and J by 4 bases, with 18 bases left in between. This CDR3 has 17 amino acids. Germline V lookup: CDR1 SEHNR, CDR2 FQNEAQ (reference sequence).

This clonotype was seen many times. The chain recombines TRBV5-1 with TRBJ1-5; D ambiguous. Germline CDR1 SGHRS, CDR2 YFSETQ. Trimming left V 1 base short and J 5 bases short, with 16 bases between. The CDR3 runs to 16 residues. CDR3 coding DNA: TGCGCCAGCAGCTTGACCGGGATCCCACGGGATCAGCCCCAGCATTTT. This sequence encodes CASSLTGIPRDQPQHF.

This clonotype was recorded many times. V gene TRBV10-3 combines with J gene TRBJ1-2; 8 bases align to TRBD1. V was pared by 6 bases and J by 4 bases, with 7 bases of the junction left unmatched. The CDR3 runs to 14 residues. Germline-derived CDR1 and CDR2 are ENHRY and SYGVKD. The CDR3 DNA follows: TGTGCCATCAGCGGACAGGGTGAAGGCTATGGCTACACCTTC. Its protein product is CAISGQGEGYGYTF.

The V call is TRBV4-2, the J call TRBJ2-2; 13 positions agree with TRBD2. The germline V gene encodes CDR1 LGHNA and CDR2 YNFKEQ. The V and J ends lost 0 bases and 4 bases, in that order; junction bases with no gene match: 14. This CDR3 comprises 21 residues. The CDR3 DNA is TGTGCCAGCAGCCAAGAGATGATAAGGACTAGCGGGAGATTGGGCACCGGGGAGCTGTTTTTT. It specifies CASSQEMIRTSGRLGTGELFF.

The genes are TRBV15 and TRBJ2-3; 11 nucleotides match TRBD2. The CDR3 contains 16 residues. CDR1 and CDR2 from the germline V gene are LNHNV and YYDKDF (reference sequence). V lost 1 base to trimming and J lost 6 bases; unmatched junction nucleotides: 6. CDR3 DNA: TGTGCCACCAGCAGAGGTAGCGGGAGGGCCCCCGATACGCAGTATTTT. Protein sequence: CATSRGSGRAPDTQYF.

The V and J genes are TRBV2 and TRBJ1-2; perhaps TRBD1 as D (5 bases). V shed 3 bases and J shed 8 bases, with 16 bases lying between them. This CDR3 has 14 amino acids. Germline loops: CDR1 SNHLY, CDR2 FYNNEI. CDR3 loop: CASSDGSGILGYTF. For the CDR3, the DNA is TGTGCCAGCAGTGATGGGTCAGGGATATTGGGCTACACCTTC. The full variable domain, rest sourced from reference TRBV2 and TRBJ1-2, is EPEVTQTPSHQVTQMGQEVILRCVPISNHLYFYWYRQILGQKVEFLVSFYNNEISEKSEIFDDQFSVERPDGSNFTLKIRSTKLEDSAMYFCASSDGSGILGYTFGSGTRLTVV.

The V gene is TRBV7-9, the J gene TRBJ1-5; 7 positions match TRBD1. After removal of 4 bases from V and 0 bases from J, the junction contained 9 bases not matched to a gene. The CDR3 length is 17 residues. Germline values: CDR1 SEHNR, CDR2 FQNEAQ (reference sequence). CDR3 DNA: TGTGCCAGCAGCTCTTGGACAGGTGAAGCTAGCAATCAGCCCCAGCATTTT. It encodes CASSSWTGEASNQPQHF. The full variable domain, completed using reference TRBV7-9 and TRBJ1-5, is DTGVSQNPRHKITKRGQNVTFRCDPISEHNRLYWYRQTLGQGPEFLTYFQNEAQLEKSRLLSDRFSAERPKGSFSTLEIQRTEQGDSAMYLCASSSWTGEASNQPQHFGDGTRLSIL.

Turning to this clonotype: With a much larger clone just one base away, this may be a read error. This chain uses TRBV6-2 or TRBV6-3 with TRBJ2-7; D may be TRBD2 (5 bases). This CDR3 spans 11 amino acids. CDR1 is MNHEY and CDR2 is SVGEGT in the germline V gene. In DNA, the CDR3 is TGTGCCAGCAGTTACTCTGGCGGGCAGTGCTTC. The encoded protein is CASSYSGGQCF.

The table lists this clonotype with many counts. The chain carries TRBV15 and TRBJ1-1; a possible D gene is TRBD1 (5 bases). This CDR3 has 13 residues. Germline lookup yields CDR1 LNHNV and CDR2 YYDKDF (reference sequence). Trimming pared 5 bases from V and 4 bases from J, leaving 11 bases between. The CDR3 here is CATSPREGTEAFF. CDR3 coding DNA: TGTGCCACCAGCCCCAGGGAGGGCACTGAAGCTTTCTTT.

This clonotype was detected ten times or more. The genes are TRBV2 and TRBJ2-2, with D maybe TRBD2 (6 bases). Germline CDR1 reads SNHLY; CDR2 reads FYNNEI. CDR3 size: 15 residues. Trimming removed 5 bases at V and 4 bases at J, with 14 bases between. As DNA, the CDR3 is TGTGCCAGCAGTCTAGTCGGGGGTAGCACCGGGGAGCTGTTTTTT. Translating it yields CASSLVGGSTGELFF.

This clonotype was detected ten times or more. The V gene is TRBV11-2, the J gene TRBJ1-1, with unresolved D. Per the germline V gene, CDR1 is SGHAT and CDR2 is FQNNGV. Trimming took off 3 bases at V and 4 bases at J, with 12 bases between the two ends. CDR3 length: 14 amino acids. CDR3 sequence (DNA): TGTGCCAGCAGCTTCACGGGTAGGACCACTGAAGCTTTCTTT. This sequence encodes CASSFTGRTTEAFF. Full variable domain (outside the CDR3, taken from reference TRBV11-2 and TRBJ1-1): EAGVAQSPRYKIIEKRQSVAFWCNPISGHATLYWYQQILGQGPKLLIQFQNNGVVDDSQLPKDRFSAERLKGVDSTLKIQPAKLEDSAVYLCASSFTGRTTEAFFGQGTRLTVV.